This T cell receptor beta chain stems from a study of blood T cell repertoires in COVID-19. On the study more broadly: The cDNA or gDNA used as material had been derived from T cells, B-cell-depleted T cells, or PBMCs.

TCRdb keeps only in-frame clones here, not all; method: immunoSEQ multiplex PCR. This sample has 80,000 to 100,000 clones, with approximately 87% found just once. This clonotype was obtained from a human donor with active COVID-19. The donor label of this sample is uncertain. Input material: peripheral blood.

CDR3 coding DNA: TGTGCCAGCAGCCCCGGGAGCTATGGCTACACCTTC. Encoded protein: CASSPGSYGYTF. The gene calls are TRBV6-2 or TRBV6-3 and TRBJ1-2; D gene uncertain. This CDR3 contains 12 residues. Germline-derived CDR1 and CDR2 are MNHEY and SVGEGT. The V end was cut by 6 bases, the J end by 4 bases, with 9 bases between.